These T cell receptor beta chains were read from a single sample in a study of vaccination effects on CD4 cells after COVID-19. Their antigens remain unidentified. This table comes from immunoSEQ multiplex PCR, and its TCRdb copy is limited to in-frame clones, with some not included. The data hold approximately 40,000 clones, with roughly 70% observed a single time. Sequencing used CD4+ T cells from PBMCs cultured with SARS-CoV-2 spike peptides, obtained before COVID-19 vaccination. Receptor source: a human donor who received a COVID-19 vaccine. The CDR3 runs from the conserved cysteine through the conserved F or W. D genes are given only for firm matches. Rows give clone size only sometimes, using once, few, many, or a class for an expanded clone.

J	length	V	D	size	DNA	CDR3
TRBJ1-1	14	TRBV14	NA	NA	TGTGCCAGCAGCCTAGGCGCAGGGATCTCCGAAGCTTTCTTT	CASSLGAGISEAFF
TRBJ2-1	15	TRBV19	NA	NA	TGTGCCAGTAGTATAGTCGGCAGGGGAGGCAATGAGCAGTTCTTC	CASSIVGRGGNEQFF
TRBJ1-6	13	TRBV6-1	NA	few	TGTGCCAGCAGTGAAGGTGGGCGGGAGCGCCTCCACTTT	CASSEGGRERLHF
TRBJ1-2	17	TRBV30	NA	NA	TGTGCCTGGAGAGGCCGCCGGAACCTGTCTGGAAACTATGGCTACACCTTC	CAWRGRRNLSGNYGYTF
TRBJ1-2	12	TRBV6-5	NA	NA	TGTGCCAGCCGGGCGGGGGTAGGGGGCTACACCTTC	CASRAGVGGYTF
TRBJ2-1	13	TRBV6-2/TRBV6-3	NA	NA	TGTGCCAGCAGCCACGGACCCAACAATGAGCAGTTCTTC	CASSHGPNNEQFF
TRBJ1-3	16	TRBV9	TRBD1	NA	TGTGCCAGCAGCGTACAGGACAGGGGGCTTCGGAACACCATATATTTT	CASSVQDRGLRNTIYF
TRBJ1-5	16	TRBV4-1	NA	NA	TGCGCCAGCAGCCAAATAGCCGGGCCGGGGAATCAGCCCCAGCATTTT	CASSQIAGPGNQPQHF
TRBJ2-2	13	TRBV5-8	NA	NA	TGTGCCAGCAGCTTGGGCGGCTTTGGGGAGCTGTTTTTT	CASSLGGFGELFF
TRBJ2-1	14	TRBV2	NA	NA	TGTGCCAGCAGTGGGAGTAGGTCCTACAATGAGCAGTTCTTC	CASSGSRSYNEQFF
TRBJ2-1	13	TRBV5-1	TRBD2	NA	TGCGCCAGTGAGGGACTAGCGGGGGGGGAGCAGTTCTTC	CASEGLAGGEQFF
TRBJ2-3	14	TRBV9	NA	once	TGTGCCAGCAGCGTAGACCCCTTCACAGATACGCAGTATTTT	CASSVDPFTDTQYF
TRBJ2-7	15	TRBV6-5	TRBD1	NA	TGTGCCAGCAGTCCGAACTACGACAGGGTTAACGAGCAGTACTTC	CASSPNYDRVNEQYF
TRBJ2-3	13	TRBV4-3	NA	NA	TGCGCCAGCAGCCCTCTAGTGGGGGATACGCAGTATTTT	CASSPLVGDTQYF
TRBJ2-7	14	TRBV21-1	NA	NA	TGTGCCACCAATCCGGGGGGACAGTCCTACGAGCAGTACTTC	CATNPGGQSYEQYF
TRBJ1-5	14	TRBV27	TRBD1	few	TGTGCCAGCAGTGACGGACAGGGCTATCAGCCCCAGCATTTT	CASSDGQGYQPQHF
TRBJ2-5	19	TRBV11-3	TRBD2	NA	TGTGCCAGCAGCTTAACCCTGGGACTAGCGGGGGTTATCGGAGAGACCCAGTACTTC	CASSLTLGLAGVIGETQYF
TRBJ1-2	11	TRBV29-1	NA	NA	TGCAGCGTTGAAGCGGGTGGCGGCTACACCTTC	CSVEAGGGYTF
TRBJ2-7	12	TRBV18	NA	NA	TGTGCCAGCTCACCCGACCTTTACGAGCAGTACTTC	CASSPDLYEQYF
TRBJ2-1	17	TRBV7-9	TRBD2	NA	TGTGCCAGCAGCCCACGAAGTAAAGCGGGAGGCTACAATGAGCAGTTCTTC	CASSPRSKAGGYNEQFF
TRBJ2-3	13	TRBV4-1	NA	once	TGCGCCAGCAGCCAAGAACGGACAGATACGCAGTATTTT	CASSQERTDTQYF
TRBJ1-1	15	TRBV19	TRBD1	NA	TGTGCCAGTAGTACCACCCCACAGGGGCGAACTGAAGCTTTCTTT	CASSTTPQGRTEAFF
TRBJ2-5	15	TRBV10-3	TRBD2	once	TGTGCCATCAGTTTTAGCGGGAGTGGGGAAGAGACCCAGTACTTC	CAISFSGSGEETQYF
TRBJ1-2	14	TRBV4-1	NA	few	TGCGCCAGCAGCCTGGGGACAAACAACTATGGCTACACCTTC	CASSLGTNNYGYTF
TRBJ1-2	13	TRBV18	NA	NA	TGTGCCAGCTCACAAGAACAACACTATGGCTACACCTTC	CASSQEQHYGYTF
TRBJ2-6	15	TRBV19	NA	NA	TGTGCCAGTAGTAGGAAGGGAACCGGGGCCAACGTCCTGACTTTC	CASSRKGTGANVLTF
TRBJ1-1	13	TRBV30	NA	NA	TGTGCCTGGAGTGTAGGGATGAACACTGAAGCTTTCTTT	CAWSVGMNTEAFF
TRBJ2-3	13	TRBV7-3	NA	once	TGTGCCAGCAGCCCTCTAGGAAGGGGTACGCAGTATTTT	CASSPLGRGTQYF
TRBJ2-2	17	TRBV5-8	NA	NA	TGTGCCAGCAGCGCATCAACAGGGTTTGTGGGGGCCGGGGAGCTGTTTTTT	CASSASTGFVGAGELFF
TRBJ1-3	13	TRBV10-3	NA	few	TGTGCCATCAGACCGCCCTCTGGAAACACCATATATTTT	CAIRPPSGNTIYF
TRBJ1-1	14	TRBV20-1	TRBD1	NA	TGCAGTGCTAGTCCCAGGGGGGTGGACACTGAAGCTTTCTTT	CSASPRGVDTEAFF
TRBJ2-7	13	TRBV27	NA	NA	TGTGCCAGCAGTTTAAAGGTGTCCTACGAGCAGTACTTC	CASSLKVSYEQYF
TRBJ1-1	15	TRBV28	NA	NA	TGTGCCAGTTTCGACTCGACCGGTATGAACACTGAAGCTTTCTTT	CASFDSTGMNTEAFF
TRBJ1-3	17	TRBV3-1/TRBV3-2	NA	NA	TGTGCCAGCAGCCAGGGCTTCGTTAGAGTGACTGGAAACACCATATATTTT	CASSQGFVRVTGNTIYF
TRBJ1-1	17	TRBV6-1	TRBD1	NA	TGTGCCAGCAGTGTGGTAGTTTTCAGGGGGCTTTACACTGAAGCTTTCTTT	CASSVVVFRGLYTEAFF
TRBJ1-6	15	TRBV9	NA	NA	TGTGCCAGCAGCGTAGGGGGGGTAGGAGGTTCACCCCTCCACTTT	CASSVGGVGGSPLHF
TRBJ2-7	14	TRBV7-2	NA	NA	TGTGCCAGCAGCTTAGGAGGGGCAGGCTACGAGCAGTACTTC	CASSLGGAGYEQYF
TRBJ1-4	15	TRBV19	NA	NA	TGTGCCAGTAGTATAAAGACGGGCCGGAATGAAAAACTGTTTTTT	CASSIKTGRNEKLFF
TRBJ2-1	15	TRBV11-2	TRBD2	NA	TGTGCCAGCAAAACAGGCCTAGCGGGGCACAATGAGCAGTTCTTC	CASKTGLAGHNEQFF
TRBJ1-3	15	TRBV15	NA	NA	TGTGCCACCAGCAGAGATTCCGGGGTCGGAAACACCATATATTTT	CATSRDSGVGNTIYF
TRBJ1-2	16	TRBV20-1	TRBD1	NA	TGCAGTGCTAGTAATTGGGACAGCTCCCGAAACTATGGCTACACCTTC	CSASNWDSSRNYGYTF
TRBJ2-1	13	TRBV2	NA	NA	TGTGCCAGCAGTGACGTGGGACTCGGCGGGCAGTTCTTC	CASSDVGLGGQFF
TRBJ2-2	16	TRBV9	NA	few	TGTGCCAGCAGCGTAGCGGTGAAAGCGAACACCGGGGAGCTGTTTTTT	CASSVAVKANTGELFF
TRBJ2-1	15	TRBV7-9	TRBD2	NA	TGTGCCAGCAGTCGTCTTAGCGGGGGGTACAATGAGCAGTTCTTC	CASSRLSGGYNEQFF
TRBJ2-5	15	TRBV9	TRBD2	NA	TGTGCCAGCAGCGTCAGAAGCGGGGGCCAAGAGACCCAGTACTTC	CASSVRSGGQETQYF
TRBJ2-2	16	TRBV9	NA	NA	TGTGCCAGCAGCGTAGTCCCCATAGACGGGGGAGGGGAGCTGTTTTTT	CASSVVPIDGGGELFF
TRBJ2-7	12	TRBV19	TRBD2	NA	TGTGCCAGCAGACTAGCGGGAAGCGAGCAGTACTTC	CASRLAGSEQYF
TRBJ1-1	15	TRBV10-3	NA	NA	TGTGCCATCGGTACAGGTGACCCAGGTGGGACTGAAGCTTTCTTT	CAIGTGDPGGTEAFF
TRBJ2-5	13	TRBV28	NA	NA	TGTGCCAGCAGTTTTGTAGCGACGGAGACCCAGTACTTC	CASSFVATETQYF
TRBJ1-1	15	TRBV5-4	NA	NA	TGTGCCAGCAGCTTGGCCTGGGGAGGGAACACTGAAGCTTTCTTT	CASSLAWGGNTEAFF
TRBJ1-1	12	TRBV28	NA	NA	TGTGCCAGCAGGGGGCGATACACTGAAGCTTTCTTT	CASRGRYTEAFF
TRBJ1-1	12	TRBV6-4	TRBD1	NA	TGTGCCAGCAGTGACGCACAGGGGGAAGCTTTCTTT	CASSDAQGEAFF
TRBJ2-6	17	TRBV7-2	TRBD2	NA	TGTGCCAGCAGCCCAGCGGGAGGAACTACTGGGGCCAACGTCCTGACTTTC	CASSPAGGTTGANVLTF
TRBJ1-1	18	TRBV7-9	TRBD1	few	TGTGCCAGCAGGGTACCGGGACAGGGAGAGCGCTTAGGCACTGAAGCTTTCTTT	CASRVPGQGERLGTEAFF
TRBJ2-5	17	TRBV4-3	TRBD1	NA	TGCGCCAGCAGCCGCAGCGCGACGCCGGGACAGGGAGAGACCCAGTACTTC	CASSRSATPGQGETQYF
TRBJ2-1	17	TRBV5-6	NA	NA	TGTGCCAGCAGCTTGGATTACGGGGGACTCTCCTACAATGAGCAGTTCTTC	CASSLDYGGLSYNEQFF
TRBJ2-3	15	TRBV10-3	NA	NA	TGTGCCATCAGTGAGGCGGGACAGATCACAGATACGCAGTATTTT	CAISEAGQITDTQYF
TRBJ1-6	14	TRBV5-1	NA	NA	TGCGCCAGCAGCCCCTCCGAGGGGGATTCACCCCTCCACTTT	CASSPSEGDSPLHF
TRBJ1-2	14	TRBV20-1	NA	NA	TGCAGTGCTAGTAGGCAGGGTAGTACCTATGGCTACACCTTC	CSASRQGSTYGYTF